The subject of this entry is one TCR beta chain. Its binding antigen is unknown. No base-level quality is on record; no much larger clone is a single base apart. These data are taken from a study of blood T cell repertoires in COVID-19 (TCRdb year 2020). Background on the whole study: Samples from collaborators originated in the United States, Italy and Spain and spanned both the acute and convalescent phases of COVID-19. The material from the prospective study consisted of cDNA or gDNA derived from T cells, B-cell-depleted T cells, or PBMCs. Deeply sampled blood TCRbeta repertoires from subjects exposed to, actively infected with, or recovered from COVID-19 were included in the dataset. A freely available public database, intended as a resource for researchers studying the immune response to SARS-CoV-2, is where the repertoires were released. The samples were drawn from two sources: the first 160 participants of the ongoing ImmuneRACE study, and 1,000 to 1,500 subjects contributed by 6 global collaborators. Nearly every sample came with metadata listing a de-identified subject ID, COVID-19 status, age in years and sex. Where available, HLA class I and class II types were obtained from metadata supplied by the sample provider rather than from assay-based typing.

What the research found in general, with its limitations: The amount of clinical and demographic metadata varied by source and participant and was provided uncurated.

The immunoSEQ Assay, a bias-controlled multiplex PCR, was used to amplify TCRbeta CDR3 regions from genomic DNA. The original pipeline was this. The number of nucleated cells in each sample was estimated by amplification of reference gene primers within the assay. To quantify the absolute abundance of each unique TCRbeta CDR3 rearrangement, sequence reads were collapsed and filtered. For each sample, productive Simpson clonality was calculated by taking the square root of Simpson's diversity index across productive rearrangements. This immuneACCESS table, as held by TCRdb, lists in-frame sequences with V and J called but not all clones. Of the missing ones, under half trace to an unresolved V gene in checked studies; the others have no known cause. D and trimming come from the DNA, and the V and J calls and clone size come from that table. This sample lists approximately 29,000 clones; over 75% were detected once. The ten largest clones take up roughly 15% of the sample.

Collaborating institutions collected whole blood in K2EDTA tubes following their own protocols. For TCRbeta analysis, collaborators shipped samples as frozen whole blood, isolated PBMCs, or DNA extracted from either of those sample types. This receptor was obtained from a woman aged 60-70 years with acute or convalescent COVID-19. Sequencing was performed on peripheral blood.

The DNA is TGTGCCAGCAGCAGGGGGATTTTAAATTCACCCCTCCACTTT. It translates as CASSRGILNSPLHF. The rearranged chain carries TRBV27 and TRBJ1-6; 7 bases in between match TRBD1. At the junction V is shortened by 6 bases and J by 7 bases; bases outside the gene matches: 6. From a lookup of the germline V gene (reference sequence), CDR1 and CDR2 are MNHEY and SMNVEV. The cysteine opens and the phenylalanine closes a CDR3 of 14 amino acids. CDR3 DNA only is kept here, 42 bases in frame from base 1.